This is a list of T cell receptor beta chains from one sample in a study of control samples from healthy donors and cancer patients. Here immunoSEQ multiplex PCR was the method, and the copy in TCRdb shows in-frame clones only, minus some. The sample lists about 54,000 clones, around 97% occurring once. Material for sequencing was blood. The receptor set was obtained from a woman in her 30s in good health. The CDR3 runs from the conserved cysteine through the conserved F or W. The D gene is left open where the match is weak. The listing skips clone size in some rows; elsewhere it reads once, few, many or a size class.

TRBJ2-3 | TRBV14 | - | - | TGTGCCAGCAGCCAATCTTTCGGGGATACGCAGTATTTT | CASSQSFGDTQYF
TRBJ2-7 | TRBV3-1/TRBV3-2 | TRBD2 | once | TGTGCCAGCAGCCTGTTTAGCGGGACAAGCTCCTACGAGCAGTACTTC | CASSLFSGTSSYEQYF
TRBJ2-3 | TRBV5-4 | - | - | TGTGCCAGCAGCGGACTCACAGATACGCAGTATTTT | CASSGLTDTQYF
TRBJ1-1 | TRBV7-9 | TRBD1 | once | TGTGCCAGCAGCTCCGACAGGGCGGACACTGAAGCTTTCTTT | CASSSDRADTEAFF
TRBJ2-5 | TRBV2 | TRBD2 | - | TGTGCCAGCAGGGATGGACTAGCGGGAACAGAGACCCAGTACTTC | CASRDGLAGTETQYF
TRBJ1-6 | TRBV11-2 | - | once | TGTGCCAGCAGCCCCGCCAGGAATTCACCCCTCCACTTT | CASSPARNSPLHF
TRBJ2-1 | TRBV28 | TRBD2 | - | TGTGCCAGCAGTCCAAGACTAGCGGGAACGTCTCATAGTGAGCAGTTCTTC | CASSPRLAGTSHSEQFF
TRBJ1-1 | TRBV7-2 | - | - | TGTGCCAGCAGCCTGGACACTACAGGGCCCACTGAAGCTTTCTTT | CASSLDTTGPTEAFF
TRBJ1-6 | TRBV28 | - | - | TGTGCCAGCAGTTTCCCTAATTCACCCCTCCACTTT | CASSFPNSPLHF
TRBJ2-3 | TRBV5-4 | - | - | TGTGCCAGCAGCTTGGGGTCAGGGGAAGGGTATTTT | CASSLGSGEGYF
TRBJ1-2 | TRBV28 | - | once | TGTGCCAGCAGCACTGGACAGACGTATAACTATGGCTACACCTTC | CASSTGQTYNYGYTF
TRBJ2-3 | TRBV28 | TRBD1 | - | TGTGCCAGCAGTTTAACATCGGACAGGACCATAGATACGCAGTATTTT | CASSLTSDRTIDTQYF
TRBJ2-1 | TRBV27 | - | - | TGTGCCAGCAGTTTTTCCCAATGGAGCTCCAATGAGCAGTTCTTC | CASSFSQWSSNEQFF
TRBJ1-6 | TRBV27 | - | - | TGTGCCAGCAGTTTAATTCGGGACCCCGGGGCCAGTTCACCCCTCCACTTT | CASSLIRDPGASSPLHF
TRBJ2-1 | TRBV12-3/TRBV12-4 | TRBD1 | - | TGTGCCAGCAGCTTTGCAGGGGGCGATGAGCAGTTCTTC | CASSFAGGDEQFF
TRBJ1-6 | TRBV28 | - | - | TGTGCCAGCTTACAGAGCTCCTATAATTCACCCCTCCACTTT | CASLQSSYNSPLHF
TRBJ2-7 | TRBV5-1 | TRBD1 | few | TGCGCCAGCAGCTTACCGGGACAGGGTGCGAATTACGAGCAGTACTTC | CASSLPGQGANYEQYF
TRBJ1-1 | TRBV28 | TRBD1 | - | TGTGCCAGCAGTTTACGTATTATAGGGAGGGGGCGAGCTGAAGCTTTCTTT | CASSLRIIGRGRAEAFF
TRBJ1-2 | TRBV21-1 | - | - | TGTGCCAGCAGCAAAGGGGGCTCGGTGGCTAACTATGGCTACACCTTC | CASSKGGSVANYGYTF
TRBJ2-1 | TRBV7-9 | TRBD1 | - | TGTGCCAGCAGCCTCGGATCGGGACAGGGCTACAATGAGCAGTTCTTC | CASSLGSGQGYNEQFF
TRBJ1-2 | TRBV2 | TRBD1 | - | TGTGCCAGCAGCCAGGGGGTCTATGGCTACACCTTC | CASSQGVYGYTF
TRBJ2-4 | TRBV2 | - | - | TGTGCCAGCTCCCCGACCGGACTGGACATTCAGTACTTC | CASSPTGLDIQYF
TRBJ1-6 | TRBV23-1 | TRBD1 | once | TGCGCCAGCAGTCGGACAGGTGGCTCCTATAATTCACCCCTCCACTTT | CASSRTGGSYNSPLHF
TRBJ2-2 | TRBV18 | TRBD2 | - | TGTGCCAGCTCACCGCTAGCGGGAGGGAGCACCGGGGAGCTGTTTTTT | CASSPLAGGSTGELFF
TRBJ1-1 | TRBV6-5 | TRBD1 | - | TGTGCCAGCAGGACAGGGCAAAACACTGAAGCTTTCTTT | CASRTGQNTEAFF
TRBJ1-3 | TRBV28 | - | - | TGTGCCAGCAGTTGGGTTTCTTCTGGAAACACCATATATTTT | CASSWVSSGNTIYF
TRBJ2-3 | TRBV2 | - | - | TGTGCCAGCAGTGGCTTATCTAGCACAGATACGCAGTATTTT | CASSGLSSTDTQYF
TRBJ2-5 | TRBV2 | TRBD1 | - | TGTGCCGAGGGACAGGGAGAGACCCAGTACTTC | CAEGQGETQYF
TRBJ2-5 | TRBV6-5 | TRBD1 | - | TGTGCCAGCAGTTACACGGGACAGAGTCAAGAGACCCAGTACTTC | CASSYTGQSQETQYF
TRBJ1-2 | TRBV1 | - | once | TGCACCAGCAGCCCCCCCGAAGGCTATGGCTACACCTTC | CTSSPPEGYGYTF
TRBJ1-1 | TRBV30 | - | - | TGTGCCTGGTCGGACAGGAACACTGAAGCTTTCTTT | CAWSDRNTEAFF